Many counts were recorded for the clone carrying this TCR beta chain. The target antigen is unknown. The CDR3 has 15 residues. Trimming stripped 0 bases from V and 3 bases from J, with 12 bases between. CDR1 and CDR2 from the germline V gene are MNHEY and SVGEGT. A library of TCRbeta sequences, prepared with unique molecular identifiers, was generated. TCRdb used MiXCR to reprocess the PCR reads, holding one entry per CDR3 protein. The repertoire has about 200,000 distinct CDR3 sequences, approximately 6% of them found once; the top ten carry around 4.3%. The sample is drawn from a study of T-cell reconstitution after alpha-beta-depleted transplantation in children. Regarding the study as a whole: At one year after transplant, newly produced T cells mostly accounted for T-cell counts and diversity.

The TCR comes from a girl less than two years old with combined immunodeficiency, due to receive a stem cell transplant. The chain couples TRBV6-2 or TRBV6-3 to TRBJ2-7; weak D call: TRBD1 (6 bases). The material was PBMCs, obtained before TCRalphabeta/CD19-depleted stem cell transplant. CDR3 region: CASSYSPGDIYEQYF. The CDR3 DNA is TGTGCCAGCAGTTACTCCCCAGGGGACATCTACGAGCAGTACTTC.